Reported below is one T cell receptor beta chain. Its antigen remains unknown. This entry belongs to a study of human CD8 memory T cell subsets. TCR beta was sequenced from UMI-tagged 5' RACE libraries. TCRdb derives one entry per CDR3 protein from the 5' RACE reads, leaving out DNA. This sample's table has about 10,000 distinct CDR3 sequences. Study conclusions and caveats: Stem-like memory T cell repertoires seemed more diverse than precursor exhausted ones by Chao1 estimates.

The TCR comes from a human donor in good health. Sample: CD8+ T cells from PBMCs.

CDR3 amino acids: CASSVGQRNTEAFF. The chain carries TRBV4-1 and TRBJ1-1; absent DNA, TCRdb's TRBD1 call cannot be checked. The length of the CDR3 is 14 residues. Looked up from germline, CDR1 is MGHRA and CDR2 is YSYEKL.